The sequence of this TCR beta chain was determined in a study of T cell clonotyping in hematopoietic cell transplantation. With V trimmed by 4 bases and J by 4 bases, 8 bases remained unmatched. The germline CDR1 and CDR2 sequences are MGHRA and YSYEKL. The CDR3 runs 17 residues. Findings and caveats of the study: Pathologically expanded recipient clonotypes increased progressively from day 30 to day 180 as diversity fell.

Measured with immunoSEQ multiplex PCR; TCRdb has only the in-frame clones, and not every one. The table has tens of thousands of clones, around 86% seen once. On this clone: Its antigen is not known.

Time point in this sample: recipient sample about 28 days before transplant, after cytoreduction. Blood collection times were about day -28 and days 30, 100, 180 posttransplant. The sequences come from peripheral blood mononuclear cells, collected before stem cell transplant. The chain recombines TRBV4-1 with TRBJ2-1, with 12 bases identical to TRBD2. This sequence was found in a man in his sixties with biphenotypic leukemia. Some clones in this sample may be carry-over from other donors' samples. The CDR3 nucleotides read TGCGCCAGCAGCCCGCGGACTAGCGGGACGGGGTACAATGAGCAGTTCTTC. Residues: CASSPRTSGTGYNEQFF.